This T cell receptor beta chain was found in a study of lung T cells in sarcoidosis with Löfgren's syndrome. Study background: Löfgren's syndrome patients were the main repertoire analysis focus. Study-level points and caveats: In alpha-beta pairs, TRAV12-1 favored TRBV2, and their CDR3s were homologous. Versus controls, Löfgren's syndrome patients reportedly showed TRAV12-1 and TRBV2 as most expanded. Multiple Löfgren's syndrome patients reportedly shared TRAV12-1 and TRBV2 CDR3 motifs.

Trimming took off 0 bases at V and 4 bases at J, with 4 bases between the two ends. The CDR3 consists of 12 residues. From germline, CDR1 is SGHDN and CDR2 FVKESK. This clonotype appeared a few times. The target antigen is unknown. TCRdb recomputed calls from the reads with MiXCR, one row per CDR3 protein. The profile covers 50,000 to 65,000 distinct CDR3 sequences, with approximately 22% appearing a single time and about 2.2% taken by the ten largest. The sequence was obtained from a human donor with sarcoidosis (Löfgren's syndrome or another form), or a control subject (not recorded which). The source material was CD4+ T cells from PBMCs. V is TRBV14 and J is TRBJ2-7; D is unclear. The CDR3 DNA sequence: TGTGCCAGCAGCCAAGACTGTTACGAGCAGTACGTC. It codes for CASSQDCYEQYV.